This is a list of T cell receptor beta chains from one sample in a study of T cell responses to AZD1222 COVID-19 vaccine. Method: immunoSEQ multiplex PCR; TCRdb's copy keeps in-frame clones and lacks some. The sample holds about 140,000 clones, approximately 90% seen once. Source: peripheral blood, taken on day 0 of AZD1222 vaccination. All receptors come from an adult in good health. The CDR3 runs from the conserved cysteine through the conserved F or W. D genes are given only for firm matches. Only some rows state a clone size, as once, few, many or a class for expanded clones.

j_call clone_size v_call d_call cdr3_length cdr3_aa cdr3_nt
TRBJ2-1 - TRBV10-3 TRBD2 14 CAISPGLALNEQFF TGTGCCATATCACCGGGACTAGCGCTCAATGAGCAGTTCTTC
TRBJ1-6 - TRBV28 - 14 CASSQGNDNSPLHF TGTGCCAGCAGCCAGGGAAACGATAATTCACCCCTCCACTTT
TRBJ2-7 - TRBV4-3 TRBD1 15 CASSLQTGGVDEQYF TGCGCCAGCAGCCTCCAGACAGGGGGGGTTGACGAGCAGTACTTC
TRBJ1-1 few TRBV5-1 - 13 CASRQGGGTEAFF TGCGCCAGCAGACAGGGTGGGGGCACTGAAGCTTTCTTT
TRBJ2-7 - TRBV27 - 17 CASSPSHRAIYLYEQYF TGTGCCAGCAGTCCGTCCCACAGGGCAATTTACCTCTACGAGCAGTACTTC
TRBJ1-5 few TRBV28 - 14 CASSNNRWGQPQHF TGTGCCAGCAGTAACAACAGGTGGGGTCAGCCCCAGCATTTT
TRBJ1-2 - TRBV7-2 - 13 CASSQSHLYGYTF TGTGCCAGCAGCCAGTCCCACCTCTATGGCTACACCTTC
TRBJ1-5 - TRBV19 TRBD1 16 CASSIAPGGLNQPQHF TGTGCCAGTAGTATCGCCCCAGGGGGCCTCAATCAGCCCCAGCATTTT
TRBJ2-7 - TRBV7-3 - 13 CASALDAYYEQYF TGTGCCAGCGCTTTGGACGCTTACTACGAGCAGTACTTC
TRBJ1-5 - TRBV2 - 12 CASTLSNQPQHF TGTGCCAGCACTCTGAGCAATCAGCCCCAGCATTTT
TRBJ1-5 - TRBV2 - 12 CASSEALGPQHF TGTGCCAGCAGTGAAGCGCTAGGGCCCCAGCATTTT
TRBJ2-2 - TRBV11-2 TRBD2 18 CASSLLGLAGVDTGELFF TGTGCCAGCAGCTTGCTAGGACTAGCGGGAGTGGACACCGGGGAGCTGTTTTTT
TRBJ2-7 - TRBV6-5 TRBD1 13 CASSYSTGAEQYF TGTGCCAGCAGTTACTCGACAGGGGCCGAGCAGTACTTC
TRBJ1-3 - TRBV14 - 14 CASSPGFAGNTIYF TGTGCCAGCAGCCCTGGGTTTGCTGGAAACACCATATATTTT
TRBJ2-5 - TRBV7-2 - 14 CASSVYRLGETQYF TGTGCCAGCAGCGTTTACAGGTTGGGGGAGACCCAGTACTTC
TRBJ2-3 - TRBV7-6 - 15 CASSLAMGPEDTQYF TGTGCCAGCAGCTTAGCGATGGGACCAGAAGATACGCAGTATTTT